This record looks at one T cell receptor (beta chain) sequence and its context. Its specificity is not known. These data belong to a study of beta chain features in type 1 diabetes. General observations from the study: People with Type 1 diabetes carried modestly yet significantly shorter TCRB CDR3s in all four CD4+ subsets. PCR could preferentially amplify shorter templates, alike in patients and controls. Resolution of whether HLA type affects TCRB rearrangement was not achieved here.

Expressed TCRB transcripts were sequenced because the isolated RNA had all been reverse transcribed beforehand. Profiled with immunoSEQ multiplex PCR; TCRdb holds only in-frame clones, not every one. The table lists roughly 350,000 clones, roughly 11% of them singletons, with 0.015% in the top ten. After removal of 3 bases from V and 2 bases from J, the junction contained 4 bases not matched to a gene. The CDR3 sequence is 17 residues long. Germline CDR1 is SGDLS and CDR2 is YYNGEE. The genes are TRBV9 and TRBJ2-2, with TRBD2 matching over 13 bases. The sequenced sample consisted of naive CD4+ T cells from blood. The sequence derives from a woman aged 25 to 39 in good health. The CDR3 DNA follows: TGTGCCAGCAGCGCCCGGACTAGCGGGAGTAACACCGGGGAGCTGTTTTTT. This translates into CASSARTSGSNTGELFF.